The 16 T cell receptor beta chains listed next were all sequenced from one sample in a study of blood T cell repertoires in COVID-19. The data were produced by immunoSEQ multiplex PCR, yet TCRdb's version contains in-frame clones alone and is incomplete. The sample consists of 400,000 to 450,000 clones, 90% of them appearing once. The sequencing input was PBMCs or T cells enriched from blood (not recorded which). The receptors stem from a man aged 18 to 29 who had recovered from COVID-19.

The rearrangement uses TRBV20-1 and TRBJ2-4, with D maybe TRBD2 (5 bases). V was cut by 6 bases and J by 10 bases, with 13 bases left in between. CDR1 DFQATT and CDR2 SNEGSKA come from the germline V gene (reference sequence). The CDR3 consists of 11 residues. CDR3 DNA: TGCAGTGCCGGAGACCAGCGGATTCAGTACTTC. It is translated as CSAGDQRIQYF.

The chain employs TRBV21-1 and TRBJ2-7; the table's D call, TRBD1, was not checked against the DNA. TRBV21-1 has pseudogene status. The CDR3 extends over 16 amino acids. The CDR3: CASSKYPGGLSYEQYF. CDR3 bases: TGTGCCAGCAGCAAATACCCAGGGGGCTTATCCTACGAGCAGTACTTC.

The J gene is TRBJ2-1, the V gene TRBV11-2, with 9 bases fitting TRBD2. The CDR3 is 15 amino acids. Per the germline V gene, CDR1 is SGHAT and CDR2 is FQNNGV. V trimming: 4 bases; J trimming: 7 bases; junction bases outside the gene matches: 8. In DNA form, the CDR3 reads TGTGCCAGCAGCTCGCTAGCGGGGCGGGGGAATGAGCAGTTCTTC. Protein sequence: CASSSLAGRGNEQFF.

Remarks on this clone: This sample includes further DNA sequences coding for the same CDR3. This rearrangement joins TRBV28 to TRBJ2-7; the match to TRBD2 covers 10 bases. Germline trimming cut 5 bases from V and 1 base from J; bases unmatched to any gene: 2. CDR1 is MDHEN, CDR2 SYDVKM, per germline. The CDR3 is 14 residues long. This CDR3 reads CASSRLAGSYEQYF. Here the CDR3 DNA reads TGTGCCAGCAGTAGACTAGCGGGTTCCTACGAGCAGTACTTC.

The rearrangement links TRBV6-5 to TRBJ1-2, with 10 bases fitting TRBD1. V lost 6 bases and J lost 3; bases outside the gene matches: 7. CDR1 is MNHEY, CDR2 SVGAGI, per germline. This CDR3 spans 15 amino acids. The CDR3 DNA follows: TGTGCCAGCAGCCCGGGACAGGGGAAAGACTATGGCTACACCTTC. Residues: CASSPGQGKDYGYTF.

This clone appeared a single time. J is TRBJ1-2 and V is TRBV4-1; 9 bases match TRBD1. Trimming at V came to 4 bases and at J to 8 bases, leaving 5 bases not matched to a gene. Germline V gene data show CDR1 as MGHRA and CDR2 as YSYEKL. The CDR3 contains 13 residues. The CDR3 region has the DNA TGCGCCAGCAGCCGGGACAGGGTCCGGGGCTACACCTTC. This sequence encodes CASSRDRVRGYTF.

This rearrangement joins TRBV28 to TRBJ2-1, with D hard to call. The CDR3 extends over 14 amino acids. Germline-derived CDR1 and CDR2 are MDHEN and SYDVKM. V dropped 5 bases and J dropped 4 bases, with 12 bases sitting between them. The CDR3 nucleotides are TGTGCCAGCAGTGAGGCAGTTCCTTACAATGAGCAGTTCTTC. Protein product: CASSEAVPYNEQFF.

V usage is TRBV3-1 (or the pseudogene TRBV3-2) and J usage is TRBJ1-1; no reliable D call. CDR1 LGHDT and CDR2 YNNKEL come from the germline V gene (reference sequence). The V and J ends lost 4 bases and 4 bases respectively, with 10 bases between them. The CDR3 extends over 13 amino acids. CDR3 DNA: TGTGCCAGCAGCCGATACGAGGGCACTGAAGCTTTCTTT. It codes for CASSRYEGTEAFF.

In its sample, this clone was seen a few times. V usage is TRBV24-1 and J usage is TRBJ2-2; TRBD2 agrees at 12 bases. CDR3 length equals 15 residues. With 5 bases clipped from V and 6 bases from J, the junction kept 3 bases outside the gene matches. Per germline, CDR1 KGHDR and CDR2 SFDVKD. CDR3 amino acids: CATSGGLAGAGELFF. DNA of the CDR3: TGTGCCACCAGTGGGGGACTAGCGGGCGCCGGGGAGCTGTTTTTT.

The genes are TRBV24-1 and TRBJ2-5, with 9 bases that match TRBD2. Unmatched junction bases numbered 8, after V lost 5 bases and J lost 5 bases. Germline V gene data show CDR1 as KGHDR and CDR2 as SFDVKD. The CDR3 totals 15 residues. CDR3 sequence: CATSVMAGGMETQYF. CDR3 in DNA: TGTGCCACCAGTGTTATGGCGGGAGGGATGGAGACCCAGTACTTC.

The V gene is TRBV3-1 (or the pseudogene TRBV3-2), the J gene TRBJ1-2, with 8 bases lining up with TRBD1. Germline lookup yields CDR1 LGHDT and CDR2 YNNKEL (reference sequence). The CDR3 spans 14 residues. Trimming took 4 bases from V and 7 from J; bases not matched to a gene: 8. The CDR3 here is CASSLGGQGVGYTF. DNA of the CDR3: TGTGCCAGCAGCCTCGGAGGACAGGGCGTTGGCTACACCTTC.

V usage is TRBV5-4 and J usage is TRBJ1-1; D is perhaps TRBD1 (6 bases). This CDR3 contains 12 residues. The V gene's germline CDR1 is SGHNT and CDR2 YYREEE (reference sequence). Trimming pared 4 bases from V and 5 bases from J, leaving 9 bases between. The CDR3 loop reads CASSAQGTEAFF. The CDR3, as DNA: TGTGCCAGCAGCGCCCAGGGGACTGAAGCTTTCTTT.

Notes on this clone: Within the sample, other DNA sequences also encode this same CDR3. The rearrangement uses TRBV9 and TRBJ2-3, with D perhaps matching TRBD1 (5 bases). CDR1 and CDR2 (germline): SGDLS, YYNGEE. Between the trimmed V and J ends, which lost 2 bases and 0 bases, there was a span of 7 bases. CDR3 length: 14 residues. Written as DNA, the CDR3 is TGTGCCAGCAGCGTGGCAGGGAGCACAGATACGCAGTATTTT. This translates into CASSVAGSTDTQYF.

The CDR3 reads CASSQDPADSGNTIYF. The DNA for the CDR3 is TGTGCCAGCAGCCAAGATCCCGCAGACTCTGGAAACACCATATATTTT. V and J are TRBV14 and TRBJ1-3; no reliable D call. Per the germline V gene, CDR1 is SGHDN and CDR2 is FVKESK. Trimming stripped 0 bases from V and 0 bases from J, with 9 bases between. There are 16 residues in the CDR3.

The chain's CDR3 is CATVRGPLSNQPQHF. CDR3 coding DNA: TGTGCCACCGTCCGAGGGCCGTTGAGCAATCAGCCCCAGCATTTT. The V call is TRBV6-5, the J call TRBJ1-5; no definite D call. The germline gives CDR1 MNHEY, CDR2 SVGAGI. V shed 10 bases and J shed 1 base, with 17 bases lying between them. This CDR3 spans 15 amino acids.

This chain uses TRBV5-1 with TRBJ1-3, with D perhaps TRBD1 (6 bases). This CDR3 has 16 amino acids. V gave up 4 bases and J gave up 0 bases, with 14 bases separating them. CDR1 and CDR2 from the germline V gene are SGHRS and YFSETQ. The CDR3 nucleotides read TGCGCCAGCAGCCGGGGGGGCGTCGACTCTGGAAACACCATATATTTT. Residues: CASSRGGVDSGNTIYF.